These T cell receptor beta chains were read from a single sample in a study of cytomegalovirus exposure and HLA in healthy donors. TCRdb keeps only in-frame clones here, not all; method: immunoSEQ multiplex PCR. This sample's table reports over 100,000 clones. Sequenced: PBMCs. These TCRs come from a woman in her thirties or forties in good health and CMV-seropositive. Each CDR3 is given with its conserved first and last residue. The D gene is left open where the match is weak.

17,TRBJ2-3,TRBD2,TRBV11-2,TGTGCCAGCAGCTTGCGCTCGACTAGCGGCAACACAGATACGCAGTATTTT,CASSLRSTSGNTDTQYF
12,TRBJ2-3,.,TRBV5-1,TGCGCCAGCAGCTTGGAAGCAGGTACGCAGTATTTT,CASSLEAGTQYF
14,TRBJ2-4,TRBD1,TRBV27,TGTGCCAGCAGACAAGGGACAGGGGTGGCCATTCAGTACTTC,CASRQGTGVAIQYF
14,TRBJ2-1,.,TRBV6-5,TGTGCCAGCAGTTACCAACCCCAGGGCAATGAGCAGTTCTTC,CASSYQPQGNEQFF
13,TRBJ1-2,.,TRBV6-5,TGTGCCAGCAGACGCTCCGGGACACTTCCCTACACCTTC,CASRRSGTLPYTF
15,TRBJ2-5,TRBD2,TRBV5-1,TGCGCCAGCTACCCTGGAGGGAGGGCGGAAGAGACCCAGTACTTC,CASYPGGRAEETQYF
13,TRBJ1-2,.,TRBV10-2,TGCGCCAGCAGTGAGGGAGTGAACTATGGCTACACCTTC,CASSEGVNYGYTF
15,TRBJ2-1,TRBD2,TRBV5-1,TGCGCCAGCAGCCCGGGACTAGCGGGAGACAATGAGCAGTTCTTC,CASSPGLAGDNEQFF
15,TRBJ2-7,.,TRBV4-2,TGTGCCAGCAGCCAACAGGGACGGGGGTGGAACGAGCAGTACTTC,CASSQQGRGWNEQYF
14,TRBJ2-3,.,TRBV7-3,TGTGCCAGCAGCATGTCGAGGGATACAGATACGCAGTATTTT,CASSMSRDTDTQYF
14,TRBJ2-7,.,TRBV19,TGTGCCAGTAGTATCTCTCCGGGCTCCTACGAGCAGTACTTC,CASSISPGSYEQYF
16,TRBJ2-3,.,TRBV28,TGTGCCAGCAGTGCCGGGGACACCTTACTCACAGATACGCAGTATTTT,CASSAGDTLLTDTQYF
13,TRBJ2-5,.,TRBV30,TGTGCCTCGGGGTCAGGGGGGATGGAGACCCAGTACTTC,CASGSGGMETQYF
14,TRBJ2-1,TRBD2,TRBV12-5,TGTGCTAGTGGGGGAGCGGGAGTCGGCTATGAGCAGTTCTTC,CASGGAGVGYEQFF
14,TRBJ1-6,.,TRBV6-6,TGTGCCAGCACCCTGGGCAAGGATCGTTCACCCCTCCACTTT,CASTLGKDRSPLHF
14,TRBJ2-7,TRBD2,TRBV27,TGTGCCAGCAGTTTTAGGGAGGGGAGTAGCGAGCAGTACTTC,CASSFREGSSEQYF
12,TRBJ2-7,.,TRBV10-3,TGTGCCATCAGTGAGAGTCTTAACGAGCAGTACTTC,CAISESLNEQYF
17,TRBJ2-7,TRBD1,TRBV28,TGTGCCAGCAGTTCTTTGGGACAGGGGGCGATCTCCTACGAGCAGTACTTC,CASSSLGQGAISYEQYF
14,TRBJ2-7,.,TRBV4-3,TGCGCCAGCAGCTCTGAGTCCTACTCCTACGAGCAGTACTTC,CASSSESYSYEQYF
14,TRBJ2-2,TRBD2,TRBV11-3,TGTGCCAGCAGCTTAGTAGCGGGCACCGGGGAGCTGTTTTTT,CASSLVAGTGELFF
15,TRBJ2-1,.,TRBV5-4,TGTGCCAGCAGCTTAGGGGACACTAATTACAATGAGCAGTTCTTC,CASSLGDTNYNEQFF
15,TRBJ2-3,TRBD2,TRBV9,TGTGCCAGCAGCGTAAAACTAGCGGGCACAGATACGCAGTATTTT,CASSVKLAGTDTQYF
13,TRBJ2-7,.,TRBV5-1,TGCGCCAGCAGCCACCAATGGGCCTACGAGCAGTACTTC,CASSHQWAYEQYF
15,TRBJ1-1,.,TRBV7-3,TGTGCCAGCAGCTTAACTGGGGCCGGGAACACTGAAGCTTTCTTT,CASSLTGAGNTEAFF
15,TRBJ2-1,TRBD2,TRBV27,TGTGCCAGCAGTTCAGGGACTAGCGCTTACAATGAGCAGTTCTTC,CASSSGTSAYNEQFF
16,TRBJ1-3,.,TRBV9,TGTGCCAGCAGCGCCTTAGGACTACGCTCTGGAAACACCATATATTTT,CASSALGLRSGNTIYF
14,TRBJ2-2,.,TRBV9,TGTGCCAGCAGGGAGGAGGTGATCACCGGGGAGCTGTTTTTT,CASREEVITGELFF
18,TRBJ2-2,TRBD2,TRBV28,TGTGCCAGCAGTTTAAGGACTAGCGGGAGGGCGAGCACCGGGGAGCTGTTTTTT,CASSLRTSGRASTGELFF
15,TRBJ1-1,TRBD1,TRBV19,TGTGCCAGTACCGAGACAGGGATCGGGAACACTGAAGCTTTCTTT,CASTETGIGNTEAFF
12,TRBJ2-5,TRBD1,TRBV11-3,TGTGCCAGCAGTGACAGGGGTGAGACCCAGTACTTC,CASSDRGETQYF
15,TRBJ1-3,.,TRBV27,TGTGCCAGCAGTTTATCTCTCGACACAGGAAACACCATATATTTT,CASSLSLDTGNTIYF
14,TRBJ2-1,TRBD1,TRBV5-6,TGTGCCAGCAGCTGGCAGGGGGTCTACAATGAGCAGTTCTTC,CASSWQGVYNEQFF
14,TRBJ2-7,.,TRBV7-6,TGTGCCAGCAGCTTAGGTTCAGGGACCTACGAGCAGTACTTC,CASSLGSGTYEQYF
14,TRBJ1-1,.,TRBV6-5,TGTGCCAGCAGTTACTTGCGGGGGAGCACTGAAGCTTTCTTT,CASSYLRGSTEAFF
13,TRBJ2-7,TRBD2,TRBV7-9,TGTGCCAGCAAGCGGGAGGACTCCTACGAGCAGTACTTC,CASKREDSYEQYF
16,TRBJ1-1,.,TRBV4-1,TGCGCCAGCAGCCAAGATATGAGCACCCCAGGCACTGAAGCTTTCTTT,CASSQDMSTPGTEAFF
16,TRBJ1-4,.,TRBV7-9,TGTGCCAGCAGCCCGACAGCCCCGCTGGAGATTGAAAAACTGTTTTTT,CASSPTAPLEIEKLFF
12,TRBJ2-7,.,TRBV28,TGTGCCAGCAGTCCCCTCCGCTACGAGCAGTACTTC,CASSPLRYEQYF
12,TRBJ1-2,.,TRBV2,TGTGCCAGCAGTTTAGAACAGTATGGCTACACCTTC,CASSLEQYGYTF
14,TRBJ1-2,.,TRBV19,TGTGCCAGTAGTATGGCCAGGGGAGACTATGGCTACACCTTC,CASSMARGDYGYTF
15,TRBJ1-1,TRBD1,TRBV19,TGTGCCAGTAGCTCCATATACAGGGGGTACACTGAAGCTTTCTTT,CASSSIYRGYTEAFF
16,TRBJ2-3,.,TRBV15,TGTGCCACCAGCAGAGTGGGGGGTTCTAGCACAGATACGCAGTATTTT,CATSRVGGSSTDTQYF
17,TRBJ1-2,.,TRBV6-4,TGTGCCAGCAGTGACTCGAACGGGGTGAAGCGCCCCTATGGCTACACCTTC,CASSDSNGVKRPYGYTF
15,TRBJ2-5,.,TRBV25-1,TGTGCCAGCAGTGAATTTTGGGGGCTAGGAGAGACCCAGTACTTC,CASSEFWGLGETQYF
12,TRBJ1-6,.,TRBV30,TGTGCCTCACGGGAGTATAATTCACCCCTCCACTTT,CASREYNSPLHF
14,TRBJ2-7,.,TRBV6-1,TGTGCCAGCAAAAAGGAGTACTTATCCTACGAGCAGTACTTC,CASKKEYLSYEQYF
14,TRBJ2-1,.,TRBV2,TGTGCCAGCACCCTAGGGACTTACTACAATGAGCAGTTCTTC,CASTLGTYYNEQFF
18,TRBJ2-1,TRBD2,TRBV7-2,TGTGCCAGCAGCTTAGCGAGGCTAGCGGGAGGCCCGAAAGGTGAGCAGTTCTTC,CASSLARLAGGPKGEQFF
13,TRBJ1-1,TRBD1,TRBV7-2,TGTGCCAGCACCCCCGACAGGGGGCAGATAGCTTTCTTT,CASTPDRGQIAFF
14,TRBJ2-2,.,TRBV30,TGTGCCTGGGTGACAGTCGCGAACACCGGGGAGCTGTTTTTT,CAWVTVANTGELFF
13,TRBJ2-7,.,TRBV9,TGTGCCAGCAGCGCCTATCAGGGATACGAGCAGTACTTC,CASSAYQGYEQYF
18,TRBJ1-3,TRBD1,TRBV30,TGTGCCTGGAGCGTAAGGGGACAGGGGAAGGACTCTGGAAACACCATATATTTT,CAWSVRGQGKDSGNTIYF
12,TRBJ1-1,.,TRBV5-1,TGCGCCAGCAGCGACGTCGGTAAGGGGGCTTTCTTT,CASSDVGKGAFF